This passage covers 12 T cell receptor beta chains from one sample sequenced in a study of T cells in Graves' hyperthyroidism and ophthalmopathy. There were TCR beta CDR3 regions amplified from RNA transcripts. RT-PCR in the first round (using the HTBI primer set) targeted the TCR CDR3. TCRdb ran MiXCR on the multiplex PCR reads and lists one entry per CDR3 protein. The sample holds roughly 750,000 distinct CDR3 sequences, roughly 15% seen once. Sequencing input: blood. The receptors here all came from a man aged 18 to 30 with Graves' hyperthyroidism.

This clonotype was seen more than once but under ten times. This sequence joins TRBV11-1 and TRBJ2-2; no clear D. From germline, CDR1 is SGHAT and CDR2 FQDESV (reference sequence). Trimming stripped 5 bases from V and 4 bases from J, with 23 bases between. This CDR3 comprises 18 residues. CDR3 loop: CASSALGRTRRSTGELFF. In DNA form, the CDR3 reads TGTGCCAGCAGCGCCTTAGGACGGACCAGGCGGAGCACCGGGGAGCTGTTTTTT.

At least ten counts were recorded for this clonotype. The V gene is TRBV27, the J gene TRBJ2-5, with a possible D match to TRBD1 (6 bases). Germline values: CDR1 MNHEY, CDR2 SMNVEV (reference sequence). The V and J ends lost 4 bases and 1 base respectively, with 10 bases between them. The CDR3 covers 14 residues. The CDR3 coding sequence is TGTGCCAGCAGTTCGCAGGGGACCCAAGAGACCCAGTACTTC. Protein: CASSSQGTQETQYF.

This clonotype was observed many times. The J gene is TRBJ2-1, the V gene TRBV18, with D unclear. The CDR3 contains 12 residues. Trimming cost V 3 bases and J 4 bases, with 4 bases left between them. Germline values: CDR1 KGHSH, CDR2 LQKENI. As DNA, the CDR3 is TGTGCCAGCTCACCCGAGTACAATGAGCAGTTCTTC. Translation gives CASSPEYNEQFF.

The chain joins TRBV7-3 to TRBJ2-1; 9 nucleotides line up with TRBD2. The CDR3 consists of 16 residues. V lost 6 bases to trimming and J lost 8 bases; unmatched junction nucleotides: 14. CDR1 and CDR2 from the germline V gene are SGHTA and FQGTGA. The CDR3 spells CASRPPSSGSADEQFF. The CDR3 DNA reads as TGTGCCAGCAGGCCCCCGAGTAGCGGGAGTGCGGATGAGCAGTTCTTC.

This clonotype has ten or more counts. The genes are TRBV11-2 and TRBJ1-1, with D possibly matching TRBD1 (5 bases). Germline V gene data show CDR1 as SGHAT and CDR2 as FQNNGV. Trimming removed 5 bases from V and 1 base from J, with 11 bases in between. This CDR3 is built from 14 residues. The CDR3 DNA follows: TGTGCCAGCAGCCCTTGGACACCGAACACTGAAGCTTTCTTT. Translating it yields CASSPWTPNTEAFF.

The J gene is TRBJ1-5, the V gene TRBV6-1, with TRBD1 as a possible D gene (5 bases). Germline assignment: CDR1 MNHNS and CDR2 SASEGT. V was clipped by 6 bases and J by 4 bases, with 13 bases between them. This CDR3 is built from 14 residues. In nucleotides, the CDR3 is TGTGCCAGCAGCCGAGGACGGACAAATCAGCCCCAGCATTTT. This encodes CASSRGRTNQPQHF.

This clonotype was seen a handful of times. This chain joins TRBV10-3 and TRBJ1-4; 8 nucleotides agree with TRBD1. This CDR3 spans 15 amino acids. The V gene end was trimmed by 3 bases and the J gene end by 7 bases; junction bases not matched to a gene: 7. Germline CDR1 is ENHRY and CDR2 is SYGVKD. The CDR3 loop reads CAISDSTGDVEKLFF. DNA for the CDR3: TGTGCCATCAGTGATTCGACAGGGGATGTTGAAAAACTGTTTTTT.

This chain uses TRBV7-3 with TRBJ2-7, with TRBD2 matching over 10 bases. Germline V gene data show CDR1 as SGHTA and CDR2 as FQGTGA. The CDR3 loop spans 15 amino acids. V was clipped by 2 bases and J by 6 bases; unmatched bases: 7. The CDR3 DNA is TGTGCCAGCAGCTTAGACAGCGGGGGGGAGTTCGAGCAGTACTTC. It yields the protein CASSLDSGGEFEQYF.

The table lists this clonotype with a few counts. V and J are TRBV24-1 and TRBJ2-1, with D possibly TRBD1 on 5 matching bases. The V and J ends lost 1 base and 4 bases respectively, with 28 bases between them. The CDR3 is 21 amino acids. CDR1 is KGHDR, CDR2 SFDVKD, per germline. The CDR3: CATSDLSPSNHLERGYNEQFF. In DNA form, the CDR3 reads TGTGCCACCAGTGATTTATCCCCGTCTAACCACCTAGAAAGGGGTTACAATGAGCAGTTCTTC.

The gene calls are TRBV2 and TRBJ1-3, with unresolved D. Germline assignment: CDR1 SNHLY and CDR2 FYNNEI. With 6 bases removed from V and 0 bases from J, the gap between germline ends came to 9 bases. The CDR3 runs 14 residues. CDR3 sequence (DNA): TGTGCCAGCAGACAGTCCCTCTCTGGAAACACCATATATTTT. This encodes CASRQSLSGNTIYF.

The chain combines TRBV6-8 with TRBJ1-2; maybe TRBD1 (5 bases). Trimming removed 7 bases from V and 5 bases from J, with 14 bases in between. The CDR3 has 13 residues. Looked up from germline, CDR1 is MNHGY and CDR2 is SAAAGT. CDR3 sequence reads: CASIPLGRYGYTF. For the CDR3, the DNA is TGTGCCAGCATTCCCCTGGGGCGGTATGGCTACACCTTC.

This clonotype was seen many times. As DNA, the CDR3 is TGTGCCAGCAGCCAAGATGGGACAGGGGCATACGAGCAGTACTTC. Translated: CASSQDGTGAYEQYF. The chain carries TRBV3-1 and TRBJ2-7; 10 nucleotides match TRBD1. This CDR3 comprises 15 residues. V dropped 0 bases and J dropped 4; count of bases not matched to a gene: 3. The V gene's germline CDR1 is LGHDT and CDR2 YNNKEL (reference sequence).